This T cell receptor (beta chain) was identified during a study of CD8 T cells in ankylosing spondylitis. The sample holds a few counts of this clonotype. TCRdb re-derived calls from the 5' RACE reads in MiXCR, one entry per CDR3 protein. Of over 130,000 distinct CDR3 sequences detected, around 45% appear once; the ten largest clones hold approximately 14%. Trimming pared 2 bases from V and 5 bases from J, leaving 27 bases between. CDR3 length equals 20 residues. The source material was synovial fluid, either unsorted or a sorted T cell fraction (not recorded which). This rearrangement joins TRBV12-3 or TRBV12-4 to TRBJ2-2; D perhaps matches TRBD2 (5 bases). This sequence was found in a male donor with ankylosing spondylitis. In nucleotides, the CDR3 is TGTGCCAGCAGTTTATTTCTAGCAACCATCTTCTCCCTTGGGACCGGGGAGCTGTTTTTT. Amino acid sequence: CASSLFLATIFSLGTGELFF.